These 20 T cell receptor beta chains were all obtained from the same sample, sequenced in a study of blood T cells in healthy people across ages. Next came a second PCR, run for about 6 to 11 cycles, which used a sample-barcoded 5' primer along with a J-beta primer mix. TCRdb fed the 5' RACE reads into MiXCR, producing one record per CDR3 protein. The sample holds under 2,000,000 distinct CDR3 sequences, around 50% seen once. Source material: blood. These receptors all stem from a woman between 40 and 50 years old in good health.

This clonotype was seen a few times. The chain carries TRBV6-2 or TRBV6-3 and TRBJ2-5; D perhaps matches TRBD2 (6 bases). The germline CDR1 and CDR2 sequences are MNHEY and SVGEGT. V shed 0 bases and J shed 5 bases, with 10 bases lying between them. This CDR3 contains 14 residues. CDR3 amino acids: CASSYSTRRETQYF. The CDR3 nucleotides read TGTGCCAGCAGTTACTCGACTAGAAGGGAGACCCAGTACTTC.

This clonotype was seen a few times. The chain employs TRBV7-3 and TRBJ2-5; 7 bases line up with TRBD2. The germline CDR1 and CDR2 sequences are SGHTA and FQGTGA. V dropped 2 bases and J dropped 2; count of bases not matched to a gene: 11. The length of the CDR3 is 17 residues. The CDR3 nucleotides are TGTGCCAGCAGCTTACGTGGAGCAGGGACTACACAAGAGACCCAGTACTTC. This encodes CASSLRGAGTTQETQYF.

The chain links TRBV12-3 or TRBV12-4 to TRBJ2-4; TRBD1 matches 8 bases. Germline trimming cut 5 bases from V and 0 bases from J; bases unmatched to any gene: 12. CDR3 size: 18 residues. In nucleotides, the CDR3 is TGTGCCAGCAGTCCCCCTAGGACAGGGTCAGGAGCCAAAAACATTCAGTACTTC. Translated, it gives CASSPPRTGSGAKNIQYF.

The genes are TRBV4-3 and TRBJ2-1; 10 bases match TRBD2. Unmatched junction bases numbered 5, after V lost 0 bases and J lost 6 bases. CDR1 is LGHNA, CDR2 YSLEER, per germline. This CDR3 contains 16 residues. The chain's CDR3 is CASSQDFLAGANEQFF. CDR3 DNA sequence: TGCGCCAGCAGCCAAGATTTCCTAGCGGGGGCCAATGAGCAGTTCTTC.

V and J are TRBV25-1 and TRBJ2-3, with a tentative D call TRBD2 (5 bases). This CDR3 spans 14 amino acids. CDR1 is MGHDK, CDR2 SYGVNS, per germline. Between the trimmed V and J ends, which lost 3 bases and 4 bases, there was a span of 11 bases. CDR3 sequence: CASSDGGTSDTQYF. The CDR3 nucleotides are TGTGCCAGCAGTGACGGAGGTACCTCAGATACGCAGTATTTT.

The chain joins TRBV7-9 to TRBJ2-7; TRBD1 is a possible D gene (5 bases). The ends were cut back, 3 bases at V and 1 base at J, with 10 bases in the middle. Germline V gene data show CDR1 as SEHNR and CDR2 as FQNEAQ (reference sequence). The CDR3 consists of 14 residues. CDR3 residues: CASSFAGKSYEQYF. The CDR3 DNA is TGTGCCAGCAGCTTTGCAGGGAAATCCTACGAGCAGTACTTC. Together with reference TRBV7-9 and TRBJ2-7, the CDR3 gives the full variable domain: DTGVSQNPRHKITKRGQNVTFRCDPISEHNRLYWYRQTLGQGPEFLTYFQNEAQLEKSRLLSDRFSAERPKGSFSTLEIQRTEQGDSAMYLCASSFAGKSYEQYFGPGTRLTVT.

The rearrangement links TRBV2 to TRBJ2-5; D is unresolved. V was clipped by 6 bases and J by 1 base, with 9 bases between them. Germline V gene data show CDR1 as SNHLY and CDR2 as FYNNEI. This CDR3 has 13 amino acids. The chain's CDR3 is CASSTDLQETQYF. The CDR3 bases are TGTGCCAGCAGCACCGACCTCCAAGAGACCCAGTACTTC.

This clonotype showed up just a few times. J is TRBJ2-7 and V is TRBV5-1; a weak D match, TRBD2 (5 bases). Germline V gene lookup returns CDR1 SGHRS and CDR2 YFSETQ. V dropped 4 bases and J dropped 3 bases, with 17 bases sitting between them. CDR3 size: 15 residues. The CDR3 coding sequence is TGCGCCAGCAGCACCGGGATCCCAGCAGGCTACGAGCAGTACTTC. It translates to CASSTGIPAGYEQYF.

The V call is TRBV20-1, the J call TRBJ1-2; 10 nucleotides agree with TRBD1. Trimming cost V 0 bases and J 4 bases; bases outside gene matches: 5. The CDR3 has 15 amino acids. Germline loops: CDR1 DFQATT, CDR2 SNEGSKA (reference sequence). CDR3 sequence: CSARDDRGLIYGYTF. Here the CDR3 DNA reads TGCAGTGCTAGAGATGACAGGGGGCTCATCTATGGCTACACCTTC.

The rearrangement joins TRBV7-2 to TRBJ2-7; perhaps TRBD2 as D (5 bases). Germline V gene sequence: CDR1 SGHTA, CDR2 FQGNSA. CDR3 length equals 15 residues. Trimming pared 5 bases from V and 7 bases from J, leaving 21 bases between. The CDR3 DNA is TGTGCCAGCAGCACCCTAGCCGCATCCTACAATGAGCAGTACTTC. Encoded protein: CASSTLAASYNEQYF.

This rearrangement joins TRBV7-2 to TRBJ2-5, with a tentative D call TRBD1 (5 bases). Trimming removed 5 bases at V and 5 bases at J, with 15 bases between. The germline gives CDR1 SGHTA, CDR2 FQGNSA. CDR3 length: 14 residues. The CDR3 spells CASSGHSLGETQYF. The CDR3 DNA follows: TGTGCCAGCAGCGGACACAGCCTGGGTGAGACCCAGTACTTC. The whole variable domain, remainder taken from reference TRBV7-2 and TRBJ2-5, is GAGVSQSPSNKVTEKGKDVELRCDPISGHTALYWYRQSLGQGLEFLIYFQGNSAPDKSGLPSDRFSAERTGGSVSTLTIQRTQQEDSAVYLCASSGHSLGETQYFGPGTRLLVL.

The chain carries TRBV5-1 and TRBJ1-4; D is possibly TRBD1 (5 bases). Trimming pared 5 bases from V and 6 bases from J, leaving 17 bases between. Looked up from germline, CDR1 is SGHRS and CDR2 is YFSETQ. There are 15 residues in the CDR3. For the CDR3, the DNA is TGCGCCAGCAGTTCCCATGGGGGACCCTATGAAAAACTGTTTTTT. It codes for CASSSHGGPYEKLFF.

This clonotype was observed a handful of times. V and J are TRBV3-1 and TRBJ2-1; possibly TRBD2 for D (5 bases). This CDR3 has 14 amino acids. The germline V and J ends were trimmed by 0 bases and 9 bases, with 12 bases remaining between them. CDR1 LGHDT and CDR2 YNNKEL come from the germline V gene (reference sequence). CDR3 sequence (DNA): TGTGCCAGCAGCCAAGATGTGCCGCGGGTTGAGCAGTTCTTC. It encodes CASSQDVPRVEQFF.

This clonotype was seen more than once but under ten times. This rearrangement joins TRBV5-5 to TRBJ2-1, with 7 positions matching TRBD1. The CDR3 totals 15 residues. Trimming cost V 3 bases and J 1 base; bases outside gene matches: 4. Germline V gene data show CDR1 as SGHKS and CDR2 as YYEKEE (reference sequence). The CDR3 sequence is CASSWGTASYNEQFF. For the CDR3, the DNA is TGTGCCAGCAGCTGGGGGACAGCTTCCTACAATGAGCAGTTCTTC.

The chain combines TRBV27 with TRBJ2-5, with D tentatively TRBD2 (6 bases). The V end lost 3 bases, the J end lost 5 bases, and 19 bases lay between the germline ends. The CDR3 contains 16 residues. Germline CDR1 is MNHEY and CDR2 is SMNVEV (reference sequence). The CDR3 spells CASSLSGLSGYETQYF. The CDR3 region has the DNA TGTGCCAGCAGTTTGTCGGGACTCTCAGGTTACGAGACCCAGTACTTC.

V gene TRBV10-3 combines with J gene TRBJ2-4; possibly TRBD1 for D (6 bases). CDR1 is ENHRY, CDR2 SYGVKD, per germline. V gave up 6 bases and J gave up 0 bases, with 18 bases separating them. The CDR3 has 17 residues. CDR3 DNA: TGTGCCATCAGCGAAGCCTGGACAGCTCTAGCCAAAAACATTCAGTACTTC. It codes for CAISEAWTALAKNIQYF.

The chain recombines TRBV13 with TRBJ1-1; tentative D call: TRBD1 (6 bases). Germline V gene sequence: CDR1 PRHDT, CDR2 FYEKMQ (reference sequence). The CDR3 runs 16 residues. The ends were cut back, 0 bases at V and 4 bases at J, with 15 bases in the middle. The CDR3 spells CASSLGRGHPGTEAFF. CDR3 bases: TGTGCCAGCAGCTTAGGTCGGGGACACCCTGGCACTGAAGCTTTCTTT.

This sequence joins TRBV10-3 and TRBJ2-5, with 7 bases matching TRBD1. The J call may be faulty, since TRBJ2-7 better matches the DNA end. The germline CDR1 and CDR2 sequences are ENHRY and SYGVKD. This CDR3 has 14 residues. This chain's CDR3 is CATRQGSVLDEQYF. The CDR3 region has the DNA TGTGCCACCCGACAGGGCTCGGTTTTGGACGAGCAGTACTTC.

The chain recombines TRBV6-2 or TRBV6-3 with TRBJ1-1, with D hard to call. Germline CDR1 and CDR2: MNHEY and SVGEGT. V dropped 7 bases and J dropped 0 bases, with 6 bases sitting between them. CDR3 length: 12 residues. CDR3 bases: TGTGCCAGCAATGGGGTGAACACTGAAGCTTTCTTT. This sequence encodes CASNGVNTEAFF.

This clonotype was counted between two and nine times. In nucleotides, the CDR3 is TGCAGTGCTAGAGCCGGGGTGGGAACGCAGTATTTT. Protein: CSARAGVGTQYF. The chain has TRBV20-1 and TRBJ2-3, with D possibly matching TRBD2 (5 bases). From germline, CDR1 is DFQATT and CDR2 SNEGSKA (reference sequence). V was shortened by 1 base and J by 9 bases, with 11 bases between the two germline ends. The CDR3 runs to 12 residues.